The present T cell receptor beta chain was sequenced within a study of T cells in localized non-small cell lung cancer. The CDR3 covers 13 residues. In germline, CDR1 is SNHLY, CDR2 FYNNEI. Trimming removed 7 bases from V and 0 bases from J, with 9 bases in between. The protocol was immunoSEQ multiplex PCR, while the TCRdb copy is restricted to in-frame clones and leaves out a portion. The table lists tens of thousands of clones, about 80% of them singletons. The specimen was peripheral blood, collected before any cancer treatment. The receptor's source is a male donor aged 60 or over with stage III squamous cell lung carcinoma. V is TRBV2 and J is TRBJ2-5; D uncertain. The CDR3 DNA reads TGTGCCAGCATAATCGCGGACCAAGAGACCCAGTACTTC. Its protein is CASIIADQETQYF.